The clone carrying this T cell receptor beta chain has more than one count but fewer than ten. The antigen remains undetermined. A minimum of 6.5 million PBMCs was isolated per sample. These data are taken from a study of blood T cells in healthy people across ages. Study-level points and caveats: PBMC samples, being unsorted, prevented any conclusive comparison of naive and antigen-experienced cells. Older individuals had lower TCR beta diversity per million T cells (the decline was roughly linear). Researchers judged that diversity estimates from one million T cells fell short of true values.

For the second PCR, which ran for roughly 6 to 11 cycles, a sample-barcoded 5' primer and a J-beta primer mix were used. MiXCR, run by TCRdb on the 5' RACE reads, gives a single entry per CDR3 protein. The sample lists 380,000 or so distinct CDR3 sequences, about 52% occurring once. The CDR3 has 14 residues. Germline V gene sequence: CDR1 SGHTA, CDR2 FQGNSA. The V and J ends lost 5 bases and 13 bases, in that order; junction bases with no gene match: 9. The J gene is TRBJ2-4, the V gene TRBV7-2; 12 bases match TRBD1. Specimen: blood. The clonotype originates from a man between 60 and 70 years old in good health. Here the CDR3 reads CASSQRDRGPLQYF. The CDR3 DNA reads as TGTGCCAGCAGCCAGCGGGACAGGGGGCCTTTGCAGTACTTC.